One and the same sample provided the 22 T cell receptor beta chains below, sequenced in a study of metastatic and nonmetastatic thyroid tumors. Through MiXCR, TCRdb re-clonotyped the PCR reads. The sample shows 30,000 or so clones, 15% to 20% of them seen only once. All patients reached thyroid surgery having received no treatment beforehand. Material: blood. The source of these receptors is a female donor with papillary thyroid cancer or a benign thyroid nodule (not recorded which). Some clones in this sample may be carry-over from other donors' samples.

This clone has at least ten counts. V and J are TRBV9 and TRBJ2-2; tentatively, D is TRBD1 or TRBD2 (5 bases each). V dropped 3 bases and J dropped 2 bases, with 17 bases sitting between them. Germline CDR1 SGDLS, CDR2 YYNGEE. The CDR3 totals 17 residues. The CDR3 sequence is CASSAEGLRANTGELFF. Written as DNA, the CDR3 is TGTGCCAGCAGCGCCGAGGGGCTCCGGGCTAACACCGGGGAGCTGTTTTTT.

This clone was found once. The chain links TRBV20-1 to TRBJ2-5, with D unclear. The germline CDR1 and CDR2 sequences are DFQATT and SNEGSKA (reference sequence). This CDR3 is built from 11 residues. Trimming removed 3 bases from V and 4 bases from J, with 6 bases in between. CDR3 region: CSASLGETQYF. The DNA for the CDR3 is TGCAGTGCTAGCCTTGGAGAGACCCAGTACTTC.

The chain couples TRBV2 to TRBJ2-1; 13 nucleotides agree with TRBD2. After removal of 4 bases from V and 0 bases from J, the junction contained 15 bases not matched to a gene. This CDR3 has 21 amino acids. Germline V gives CDR1 SNHLY, CDR2 FYNNEI. As DNA, the CDR3 is TGTGCCAGCAGTGTTGCACTACGGACTAGCGGGAGATTCAGCTCCTACAATGAGCAGTTCTTC. Its protein product is CASSVALRTSGRFSSYNEQFF. Complete variable domain (other parts from reference TRBV2 and TRBJ2-1): EPEVTQTPSHQVTQMGQEVILRCVPISNHLYFYWYRQILGQKVEFLVSFYNNEISEKSEIFDDQFSVERPDGSNFTLKIRSTKLEDSAMYFCASSVALRTSGRFSSYNEQFFGPGTRLTVL.

This clone came up many times. The chain carries TRBV27 and TRBJ1-2, with a weak D call TRBD1 (6 bases). CDR3 length: 14 amino acids. Germline CDR1 is MNHEY and CDR2 is SMNVEV (reference sequence). The V and J ends lost 2 bases and 1 base respectively, with 8 bases between them. The CDR3 reads CASSLKGVNYGYTF. For the CDR3, the DNA is TGTGCCAGCAGTTTAAAGGGGGTTAACTATGGCTACACCTTC.

The chain is built from TRBV6-1 and TRBJ2-1; a weak D match, TRBD2 (5 bases). V was trimmed by 7 bases and J by 4 bases, leaving 8 bases between them. This CDR3 spans 12 amino acids. From germline, CDR1 is MNHNS and CDR2 SASEGT. The CDR3 DNA sequence: TGTGCCAGCAACGAGGGATACAATGAGCAGTTCTTC. Protein: CASNEGYNEQFF.

This clone came up many times. V and J are TRBV5-4 and TRBJ1-1, with D possibly matching TRBD1 (6 bases). Trimming shortened V by 4 bases and J by 4 bases, and 14 bases separated the two germline ends. CDR3 length equals 14 residues. The germline gives CDR1 SGHNT, CDR2 YYREEE (reference sequence). The CDR3 DNA is TGTGCCAGCAGCCCCAGACAGGAGCTCACTGAAGCTTTCTTT. It codes for CASSPRQELTEAFF.

This clone has more than one count but fewer than ten. J is TRBJ1-6 and V is TRBV6-5; 9 bases map to TRBD1. V shed 2 bases, J shed 13 bases, and the junction held 6 bases outside the gene matches. From germline, CDR1 is MNHEY and CDR2 SVGAGI. This CDR3 is built from 14 residues. The DNA of the CDR3 is TGTGCCAGCAGTTACCTCGGACAGGGGTGGCCCCTCCACTTT. Protein sequence: CASSYLGQGWPLHF.

The chain carries TRBV20-1 and TRBJ2-1; 8 positions agree with TRBD2. With V trimmed by 0 bases and J by 1 base, 11 bases remained unmatched. This CDR3 has 18 amino acids. Per germline, CDR1 DFQATT and CDR2 SNEGSKA (reference sequence). The CDR3 reads CSARDAAGRASSYNEQFF. CDR3 nucleotides: TGCAGTGCTAGAGATGCGGCCGGGAGGGCCTCATCCTACAATGAGCAGTTCTTC.

This clone was counted ten times or more. CDR3 nucleotide sequence: TGTGCCAGTAGTACTGGAGGGTGGAGCACCGGGGAGCTGTTTTTT. This codes for CASSTGGWSTGELFF. The genes are TRBV19 and TRBJ2-2; D is perhaps TRBD2 (6 bases). This CDR3 is built from 15 residues. Trimming shortened V by 4 bases and J by 4 bases, and 13 bases separated the two germline ends. Per the germline V gene, CDR1 is LNHDA and CDR2 is SQIVND (reference sequence).

This clone has ten or more counts. The V call is TRBV11-2, the J call TRBJ2-7; TRBD2 is a possible D gene (5 bases). V lost 4 bases and J 3 bases, leaving 16 bases between the germline ends. The CDR3 extends over 15 amino acids. Germline CDR1 reads SGHAT; CDR2 reads FQNNGV. The CDR3 loop reads CASSSAGIRGYEQYF. CDR3 bases: TGTGCCAGCAGCTCAGCCGGTATTCGGGGCTACGAGCAGTACTTC.

The chain is built from TRBV20-1 and TRBJ1-2; TRBD1 matches at 7 bases. V shed 2 bases and J 3 bases; nucleotides not matched to a gene: 9. This CDR3 spans 15 amino acids. Germline loops: CDR1 DFQATT, CDR2 SNEGSKA (reference sequence). The chain's CDR3 is CSARPWGQNDYGYTF. The CDR3 region has the DNA TGCAGTGCTAGACCCTGGGGACAGAATGACTATGGCTACACCTTC.

This clone was counted many times. V usage is TRBV7-9 and J usage is TRBJ2-7; 8 bases agree with TRBD1. CDR3 length equals 15 residues. With V trimmed by 1 base and J by 6 bases, 8 bases remained unmatched. Germline V lookup: CDR1 SEHNR, CDR2 FQNEAQ (reference sequence). The CDR3 sequence: CASSLGLGQGTEQYF. CDR3 coding DNA: TGTGCCAGCAGCTTAGGGCTTGGACAGGGAACCGAGCAGTACTTC.

This clone was seen more than once but under ten times. One end of the junction does not line up with germline, which may come from a read error. This rearrangement joins TRBV7-9 to TRBJ1-5; no definite D call. This CDR3 contains 12 residues. Per germline, CDR1 SEHNR and CDR2 FQNEAQ (reference sequence). CDR3 DNA sequence: TGTGCCGGCAGCCTTTGGGTGCAGCCCCAGCGTTTT. Translated, it gives CAGSLWVQPQRF.

The V gene is TRBV2, the J gene TRBJ1-5; 7 nucleotides match TRBD1. The germline V gene encodes CDR1 SNHLY and CDR2 FYNNEI. Trimming removed 6 bases from V and 6 bases from J; junction bases left unmatched: 8. CDR3 length: 14 residues. The CDR3 DNA follows: TGTGCCAGCAGGTCGGGACAGAGGGTTCAGCCCCAGCATTTT. Residues: CASRSGQRVQPQHF.

The V gene is TRBV6-1, the J gene TRBJ2-7, with TRBD2 matching over 14 bases. CDR1 is MNHNS, CDR2 SASEGT, per germline. The CDR3 is made up of 14 amino acids. V lost 8 bases and J lost 3; bases outside the gene matches: 3. The CDR3 loop is CASWTSGGIYEQYF. CDR3 nucleotides: TGTGCCAGCTGGACTAGCGGGGGGATCTACGAGCAGTACTTC.

The chain couples TRBV11-2 to TRBJ2-5; 7 bases agree with TRBD1. The germline gives CDR1 SGHAT, CDR2 FQNNGV. J gave up 4 bases and V 6 bases, and 5 bases lay outside the gene matches. The CDR3 is 13 residues long. The CDR3 DNA follows: TGTGCCAGCAGGAAAGGGGGCGTAGAGACCCAGTACTTC. Its translation is CASRKGGVETQYF.

Many counts were recorded for this clone. J is TRBJ1-2 and V is TRBV6-1; no clear D. From germline, CDR1 is MNHNS and CDR2 SASEGT. This CDR3 has 14 amino acids. The germline V and J ends were trimmed by 6 bases and 2 bases, with 13 bases remaining between them. The CDR3 reads CASSYGVINYGYTF. The CDR3 DNA is TGTGCCAGCAGCTACGGGGTGATCAACTATGGCTACACCTTC.

This clone was counted at least ten times. The rearrangement joins TRBV24-1 to TRBJ2-1; the match to TRBD2 covers 8 bases. CDR1 and CDR2 from the germline V gene are KGHDR and SFDVKD. This CDR3 region has 14 residues. Losses at the gene ends were 9 bases for V and 4 bases for J; bases not matched to a gene: 7. The CDR3 protein is CATGTSGIYNEQFF. The CDR3, as DNA: TGTGCCACCGGCACTAGCGGCATTTACAATGAGCAGTTCTTC.

The chain recombines TRBV5-6 with TRBJ1-2, with TRBD1 matching 7 bases. This CDR3 is 13 amino acids long. From germline, CDR1 is SGHDT and CDR2 YYEEEE. Losses at the gene ends were 2 bases for V and 8 bases for J; bases not matched to a gene: 6. CDR3 region: CASSFGRQGGYTF. CDR3 coding DNA: TGTGCCAGCAGCTTTGGGAGACAGGGAGGCTACACCTTC.

Ten or more counts support this clone. The chain is built from TRBV11-1 and TRBJ2-3, with a possible D match to TRBD1 (6 bases). The length of the CDR3 is 18 residues. Trimming stripped 1 base from V and 0 bases from J, with 17 bases between. The germline V gene has CDR1 SGHAT and CDR2 FQDESV (reference sequence). CDR3 in amino acids: CASSLVGFLGASTDTQYF. CDR3 bases: TGTGCCAGCAGCTTAGTGGGGTTTTTGGGGGCTAGCACAGATACGCAGTATTTT.

This clone was counted many times. Sequence at one end of the junction differs from germline and may be a read error. The same CDR3 also results from other DNA sequences found in this sample. This sequence joins TRBV5-7 and TRBJ1-6; D ambiguous. TRBV5-7 is an open reading frame whose function is uncertain. The CDR3 sequence is 15 residues long. CDR3 nucleotide sequence: TGCGCCAGCAGCCTAGGTGGGAATAATAATTCACCCCTCCACTTT. It encodes CASSLGGNNNSPLHF.

This clone occurred many times. This chain links TRBV10-3 with TRBJ1-6; D perhaps matches TRBD1 (5 bases). The germline V gene encodes CDR1 ENHRY and CDR2 SYGVKD. This CDR3 contains 13 residues. The ends were cut back, 3 bases at V and 9 bases at J, with 9 bases in the middle. The CDR3 spells CAISDMGVSPLHF. The CDR3 DNA sequence: TGTGCCATCAGTGATATGGGGGTTTCACCCCTCCACTTT.